The 27 T cell receptor beta chains in this list originate from one sample, sequenced in a study of neurological immune-mediated disorders. TCRdb reprocessed the 5' RACE reads with MiXCR, giving one entry per CDR3 protein. The sample has fewer than 40,000 distinct CDR3 sequences; about 4.1% are singletons. Sequencing was performed on CD4+ T cells from blood. Receptor source: a woman in her 40s in good health.

This clonotype was picked up many times. The rearrangement links TRBV20-1 to TRBJ1-5; D uncertain. CDR3 length: 14 residues. Germline V gene sequence: CDR1 DFQATT, CDR2 SNEGSKA (reference sequence). V was shortened by 5 bases and J by 5 bases, with 16 bases between the two germline ends. CDR3 residues: CSAFEAATDQPQHF. Here the CDR3 DNA reads TGCAGTGCTTTTGAGGCCGCGACTGATCAGCCCCAGCATTTT.

This clonotype was found many times. The rearrangement links TRBV5-1 to TRBJ1-6; possibly TRBD1 for D (6 bases). V gave up 3 bases and J gave up 12 bases, with 13 bases separating them. Germline CDR1 and CDR2: SGHRS and YFSETQ. This CDR3 is 13 amino acids long. The CDR3 reads CASSWGPSEPLHF. For the CDR3, the DNA is TGCGCCAGCAGCTGGGGGCCTTCGGAACCCCTCCACTTT.

This clonotype was seen repeatedly, ten times or more. The chain joins TRBV12-3 or TRBV12-4 to TRBJ1-1; D unresolved. The CDR3 consists of 16 residues. V was cut by 5 bases and J by 3 bases, with 19 bases left in between. CDR3 DNA sequence: TGTGCCAGCAGTACTTTGTGGACGTCCAGTTACACTGAAGCTTTCTTT. This encodes CASSTLWTSSYTEAFF.

In this sample, this clonotype turned up many times. This chain uses TRBV5-1 with TRBJ2-3; D not resolved. V was cut by 2 bases and J by 4 bases, with 11 bases left in between. This CDR3 has 14 residues. CDR1 and CDR2 from the germline V gene are SGHRS and YFSETQ. DNA for the CDR3: TGCGCCAGCAGCTTAGAGCTGGGGTCAGATACGCAGTATTTT. Amino acid sequence: CASSLELGSDTQYF.

This clonotype was observed many times. CDR3 sequence reads: CASSPQPGRGTQYF. The CDR3 bases are TGTGCCAGCAGCCCCCAACCCGGGAGGGGTACGCAGTATTTT. The rearrangement uses TRBV7-2 and TRBJ2-3; 8 bases agree with TRBD2. V lost 5 bases and J lost 8; bases outside the gene matches: 9. Germline V gene lookup returns CDR1 SGHTA and CDR2 FQGNSA. The CDR3 sequence is 14 residues long.

This clonotype was detected ten times or more. The V call is TRBV20-1, the J call TRBJ1-1, with a weak D call TRBD1 (5 bases). Between the trimmed V and J ends, which lost 1 base and 5 bases, there was a span of 14 bases. CDR3 length: 14 residues. Per the germline V gene, CDR1 is DFQATT and CDR2 is SNEGSKA (reference sequence). CDR3 nucleotides: TGCAGTGCTAGAGGAAACAGGCCGGGTACTGAAGCTTTCTTT. It is translated as CSARGNRPGTEAFF.

This clonotype was observed at least ten times. This chain connects TRBV4-2 to TRBJ2-7, with 13 bases that match TRBD2. This CDR3 is 18 amino acids long. V lost 4 bases, J lost 4 bases, and 13 bases stayed unmatched. Germline loops: CDR1 LGHNA, CDR2 YNFKEQ. CDR3 amino acids: CASSRHLAGTSGKYEQYF. The CDR3 region has the DNA TGTGCCAGCAGCCGTCACCTTGCCGGGACTAGCGGGAAATACGAGCAGTACTTC.

This clonotype was recorded many times. The chain recombines TRBV20-1 with TRBJ1-1, with TRBD1 matching over 7 bases. J gave up 0 bases and V 6 bases, and 7 bases lay outside the gene matches. The germline gives CDR1 DFQATT, CDR2 SNEGSKA (reference sequence). The CDR3 spans 14 residues. Here the CDR3 DNA reads TGCAGTGCGGTGACAGGGTACCTGAACACTGAAGCTTTCTTT. This gives the protein CSAVTGYLNTEAFF.

This clonotype has ten or more counts. This chain joins TRBV20-1 and TRBJ1-1, with 9 positions matching TRBD1. Germline CDR1 DFQATT, CDR2 SNEGSKA (reference sequence). V was clipped by 5 bases and J by 3 bases; unmatched bases: 1. This CDR3 region has 12 residues. This CDR3 is CSAGDRDTEAFF. Written as DNA, the CDR3 is TGCAGTGCTGGGGACAGGGACACTGAAGCTTTCTTT.

This clonotype occurred many times. This sequence joins TRBV5-1 and TRBJ2-7, with TRBD1 identical over 10 bases. Trimming at V came to 4 bases and at J to 6 bases, leaving 4 bases not matched to a gene. Germline V gives CDR1 SGHRS, CDR2 YFSETQ. The CDR3 spans 13 residues. The CDR3 nucleotides read TGCGCCAGCAGCCGGGACAGGGGACGCGAGCAGTACTTC. It specifies CASSRDRGREQYF.

This clonotype was seen many times. Here the CDR3 DNA reads TGTGCCAGCAGCGTACAGGGAGCAGGTACCGGGGAGCTGTTTTTT. This encodes CASSVQGAGTGELFF. This chain links TRBV5-6 with TRBJ2-2; the D gene is possibly TRBD1 (6 bases). The V end was cut by 4 bases, the J end by 5 bases, with 15 bases between. The length of the CDR3 is 15 residues. CDR1 is SGHDT, CDR2 YYEEEE, per germline.

This clonotype was counted ten times or more. This chain joins TRBV7-2 and TRBJ2-2; TRBD2 is a possible D gene (5 bases). The CDR3 runs 14 residues. V lost 8 bases, J lost 2 bases, and 12 bases lay in between. Germline V gene data show CDR1 as SGHTA and CDR2 as FQGNSA. CDR3 loop: CASVSGINTGELFF. CDR3 in DNA: TGTGCCAGCGTTTCGGGGATCAACACCGGGGAGCTGTTTTTT.

This clonotype was recorded at least ten times. The chain links TRBV5-1 to TRBJ2-5, with D perhaps matching TRBD2 (5 bases). V was trimmed by 2 bases and J by 7 bases, leaving 6 bases between them. Germline values: CDR1 SGHRS, CDR2 YFSETQ. CDR3 length: 11 amino acids. CDR3 nucleotide sequence: TGCGCCAGCAGCTTAGAGGGGACCCAGTACTTC. This translates into CASSLEGTQYF.

This clonotype was detected ten times or more. This chain links TRBV30 with TRBJ2-2, with 10 bases aligning to TRBD2. This CDR3 region has 14 residues. CDR1 and CDR2 (germline): GTSNPN, SVGIG (reference sequence). CDR3 DNA sequence: TGTGCTTCCGCCGGGACTAGCGTGTGGGGGGAGCTGTTTTTT. Its protein product is CASAGTSVWGELFF.

This clonotype was seen repeatedly, ten times or more. The chain links TRBV29-1 to TRBJ2-5, with D perhaps being TRBD1 or TRBD2 (5 bases each). CDR3 length: 12 residues. The ends were cut back, 7 bases at V and 5 bases at J, with 14 bases in the middle. Germline CDR1 reads SQVTM; CDR2 reads ANQGSEA. CDR3 nucleotides: TGCAGCGCGGGACGGCTCGCGGAGACCCAGTACTTC. It translates to CSAGRLAETQYF.

In its sample, this clonotype was seen many times. This rearrangement joins TRBV3-1 to TRBJ2-2; D not resolved. CDR1 and CDR2 from the germline V gene are LGHDT and YNNKEL (reference sequence). The CDR3 has 14 residues. V lost 1 base, J lost 1 base, and 4 bases lay in between. The CDR3: CASSQAGNTGELFF. CDR3 nucleotides: TGTGCCAGCAGCCAAGCCGGGAACACCGGGGAGCTGTTTTTT.

This clonotype was recorded many times. The chain joins TRBV21-1 to TRBJ2-3. TRBV21-1 is noted as a pseudogene. The CDR3 sequence is 10 residues long. CDR3 sequence reads: CASSPDTQYF. CDR3 coding DNA: TGTGCCAGCAGCCCCGATACGCAGTATTTT.

This clonotype was counted ten times or more. The genes are TRBV5-6 and TRBJ2-3; no firm D call. CDR1 and CDR2 from the germline V gene are SGHDT and YYEEEE. Trimming removed 6 bases from V and 1 base from J, with 18 bases in between. The CDR3 runs 16 residues. CDR3 sequence reads: CASTTLGRAGTDTQYF. As DNA, the CDR3 is TGTGCCAGCACCACGCTTGGCCGGGCTGGCACAGATACGCAGTATTTT.

This clonotype was observed many times. The CDR3 nucleotides read TGCGCCAGCAGCGGGACAGGGGGCTCCTACGAGCAGTACTTC. It yields the protein CASSGTGGSYEQYF. V and J are TRBV5-1 and TRBJ2-7, with 11 bases lining up with TRBD1. V was pared by 4 bases and J by 0 bases, with 0 bases of the junction left unmatched. Germline values: CDR1 SGHRS, CDR2 YFSETQ. This CDR3 contains 14 residues.

This clonotype has a count of ten or more. The chain carries TRBV12-3 or TRBV12-4 and TRBJ2-7, with TRBD1 matching over 8 bases. After removal of 7 bases from V and 3 bases from J, the junction contained 8 bases not matched to a gene. This CDR3 is 14 amino acids long. In DNA, the CDR3 is TGTGCCAGCAAGTTCGGACAGGGAGGCTACGAGCAGTACTTC. Amino acids: CASKFGQGGYEQYF.

Many counts were recorded for this clonotype. The chain employs TRBV9 and TRBJ2-1; D is perhaps TRBD1 (6 bases). CDR1 and CDR2 from the germline V gene are SGDLS and YYNGEE. CDR3 length: 16 residues. Trimming left V 4 bases short and J 2 bases short, with 16 bases between. The CDR3 is CASSSTGFRTYNEQFF. The CDR3 DNA is TGTGCCAGCAGCAGCACAGGGTTTAGGACCTACAATGAGCAGTTCTTC.

This clonotype was recorded at least ten times. This rearrangement joins TRBV20-1 to TRBJ2-5; the match to TRBD1 covers 8 bases. Looked up from germline, CDR1 is DFQATT and CDR2 is SNEGSKA (reference sequence). The V segment lost 5 bases and the J segment 2 bases; nucleotides outside the gene matches: 13. The CDR3 has 16 amino acids. In nucleotides, the CDR3 is TGCAGTGCTGGGGGTTTGCAGGGGGCGATACAAGAGACCCAGTACTTC. Protein sequence: CSAGGLQGAIQETQYF.

Ten or more counts support this clonotype. This sequence joins TRBV20-1 and TRBJ1-5, with unresolved D. CDR3 size: 15 residues. Germline assignment: CDR1 DFQATT and CDR2 SNEGSKA (reference sequence). Trimming removed 5 bases at V and 2 bases at J, with 16 bases between. The CDR3 sequence is CSAPDTRGGNQPQHF. The CDR3 region has the DNA TGCAGTGCTCCAGACACACGCGGGGGCAATCAGCCCCAGCATTTT.

This clonotype was observed at least ten times. This chain connects TRBV6-6 to TRBJ1-2; 7 bases match TRBD1. Per the germline V gene, CDR1 is MNHNY and CDR2 is SVGAGI (reference sequence). The CDR3 sequence is 16 residues long. Trimming cost V 8 bases and J 3 bases; bases outside gene matches: 15. The CDR3 protein is CASAPPTPQGHYGYTF. The CDR3 DNA follows: TGTGCCAGCGCCCCCCCGACTCCACAGGGGCACTATGGCTACACCTTC.

This clonotype was seen at least ten times. The V gene is TRBV7-6, the J gene TRBJ2-3; D gene uncertain. CDR3 length: 11 amino acids. In germline, CDR1 is SGHVS, CDR2 FNYEAQ. V lost 1 base and J 7 bases, leaving 3 bases between the germline ends. The CDR3 is CASSLGNTQYF. CDR3 nucleotide sequence: TGTGCCAGCAGCTTAGGGAATACGCAGTATTTT.

This clonotype is a singleton in its sample. V and J are TRBV30 and TRBJ2-3; a weak D match, TRBD1 (7 bases). The germline CDR1 and CDR2 sequences are GTSNPN and SVGIG (reference sequence). This CDR3 has 13 amino acids. Trimming removed 1 base from V and 6 bases from J, with 11 bases in between. Here the CDR3 DNA reads TGTGCCTGGAGTGCCAGGGGGGCCGATACGCAGTATTTT. This codes for CAWSARGADTQYF.

This clonotype has ten or more counts. This rearrangement joins TRBV3-1 to TRBJ2-1, with D perhaps matching TRBD2 (5 bases). Germline V gene sequence: CDR1 LGHDT, CDR2 YNNKEL (reference sequence). The germline V and J ends were trimmed by 3 bases and 4 bases, with 13 bases remaining between them. CDR3 length: 15 amino acids. For the CDR3, the DNA is TGTGCCAGCAGCCAGTATCGGCGGGTTTACAATGAGCAGTTCTTC. Residues: CASSQYRRVYNEQFF.